This TCR beta chain appears in the sequencing data of a study of T and B cells in COVID-19 patients. Across the whole study: Critical illness requiring mechanical ventilation or extracorporeal membrane oxygenation affected three fifths of the roughly 20 active-infection patients.

Trimming removed 6 bases from V and 7 bases from J, with 19 bases in between. The germline gives CDR1 MNHEY, CDR2 SVGAGI. The CDR3 loop spans 14 amino acids. From blood, about 220-500 ng of genomic DNA served as TRB template. This clonotype came up a few times. Antigen specificity is unknown. The study, taken as a whole, reports: The recovered cohort had under 3,000 exclusive TCR clusters, including around 31 low generation probability clusters. Sorted SARS-CoV-2-responsive or tetramer+ T cells and CD4+, regulatory and CD8+ subsets were not yet sequenced.

Multiplex PCR with BIOMED2 TRB-A/B primer pools amplified TRB rearrangements. A single record per CDR3 protein comes from TCRdb applying MiXCR to the multiplex PCR reads. The repertoire holds 4,000 to 6,000 distinct CDR3 sequences, with 27% as singletons. The chain uses TRBV6-5 and TRBJ2-7, with TRBD2 as a possible D gene (6 bases). Sequenced material: blood. This TCR was sampled from a human donor with active COVID-19. In DNA form, the CDR3 reads TGTGCCAGCAGAACACAAGCGGGCCTCGGGGAGCAGTACTTC. Translation: CASRTQAGLGEQYF.